This T cell receptor beta chain was observed in a study of post-analysis software for immune sequencing data. Study-level background: Relapsing-remitting, secondary progressive and progressive-relapsing courses of multiple sclerosis were included.

Comment on this clonotype: Its antigen is not known.

Study-wide results and limits: Multiple sclerosis patients showed significantly lower normalized Chao1 diversity than controls did. With F measure, samples from one preparation batch clustered together strongly.

TCR beta libraries were prepared from cDNA with unique molecular identifiers. Input amounts of about 0.95 to 11 million T cells were used. These gave around 500,000 cDNA molecules, so each molecule approximated one T cell. MiXCR was run by TCRdb on the PCR reads, yielding one entry per CDR3 protein. The table has hundreds of thousands of distinct CDR3 sequences, around 60% seen once. The sequenced sample was blood. The source is a girl aged 2 to 9 with multiple sclerosis.

Written as DNA, the CDR3 is TGTGCCAGCAGCTCCCCTTATTCGAATGAGCAGTTCTTC. Amino acid sequence: CASSSPYSNEQFF. V usage is TRBV7-9 and J usage is TRBJ2-1; D is undetermined. Trimming shortened V by 4 bases and J by 7 bases, and 11 bases separated the two germline ends. The CDR3 is 13 amino acids. Germline assignment: CDR1 SEHNR and CDR2 FQNEAQ (reference sequence).